This TCR beta chain was identified in a study of cytomegalovirus exposure and HLA in healthy donors. Overall study findings and caveats: The study recorded about 160 TCR beta chains that were cytomegalovirus-associated.

The PCR made use of 60 Vbeta and 13 Jbeta primers. Method: immunoSEQ multiplex PCR; TCRdb's copy keeps in-frame clones and lacks some. The table shows approximately 170,000 clones, with roughly 74% occurring only once. Comments on this clone: Its antigen is still unknown.

The sample was PBMCs. The sequence was collected from a male donor in good health and CMV-seronegative.

The CDR3, as DNA: TGCGCCAGCAGCTTCGAACAGGCTGGGGAAAAACTGTTTTTT. Translating gives CASSFEQAGEKLFF. The chain uses TRBV5-1 and TRBJ1-4; D perhaps matches TRBD1 (5 bases). Trimming removed 2 bases at V and 8 bases at J, with 13 bases between. Germline CDR1 and CDR2: SGHRS and YFSETQ. This CDR3 spans 14 amino acids.